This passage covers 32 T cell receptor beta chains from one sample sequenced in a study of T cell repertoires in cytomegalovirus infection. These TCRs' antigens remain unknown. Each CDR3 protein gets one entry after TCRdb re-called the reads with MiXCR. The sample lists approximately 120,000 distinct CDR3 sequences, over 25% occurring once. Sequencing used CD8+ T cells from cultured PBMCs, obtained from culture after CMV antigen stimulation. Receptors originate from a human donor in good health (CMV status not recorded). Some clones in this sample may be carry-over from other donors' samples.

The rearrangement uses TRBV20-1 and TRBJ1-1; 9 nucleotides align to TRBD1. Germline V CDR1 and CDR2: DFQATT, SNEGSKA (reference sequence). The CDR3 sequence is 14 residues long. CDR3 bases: TGCAGCAGCCGGGACAGGGAGCCGAACACTGAAGCTTTCTTT. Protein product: CSSRDREPNTEAFF.

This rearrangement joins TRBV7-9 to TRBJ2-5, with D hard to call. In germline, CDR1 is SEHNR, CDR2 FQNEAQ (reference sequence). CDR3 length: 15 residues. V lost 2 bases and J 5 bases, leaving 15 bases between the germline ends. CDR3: CASSLIRGNGETQYF. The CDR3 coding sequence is TGTGCCAGCAGCTTAATTCGAGGCAACGGGGAGACCCAGTACTTC. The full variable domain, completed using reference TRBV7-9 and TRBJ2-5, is DTGVSQNPRHKITKRGQNVTFRCDPISEHNRLYWYRQTLGQGPEFLTYFQNEAQLEKSRLLSDRFSAERPKGSFSTLEIQRTEQGDSAMYLCASSLIRGNGETQYFGPGTRLLVL.

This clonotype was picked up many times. The CDR3 bases are TGTGCCAGCAGTGTGTCAGGGGGTTACGAGCAGTACTTC. Protein product: CASSVSGGYEQYF. The V call is TRBV6-1, the J call TRBJ2-7, with TRBD1 matching 7 bases. J gave up 4 bases and V 4 bases, and 4 bases lay outside the gene matches. CDR1 MNHNS and CDR2 SASEGT come from the germline V gene. CDR3 length equals 13 residues.

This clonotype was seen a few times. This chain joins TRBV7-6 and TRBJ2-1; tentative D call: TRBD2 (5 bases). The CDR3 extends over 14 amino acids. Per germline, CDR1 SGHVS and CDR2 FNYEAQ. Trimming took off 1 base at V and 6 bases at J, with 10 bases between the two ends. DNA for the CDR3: TGTGCCAGCAGCTTAGTGCCAGCGGCCAATGAGCAGTTCTTC. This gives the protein CASSLVPAANEQFF.

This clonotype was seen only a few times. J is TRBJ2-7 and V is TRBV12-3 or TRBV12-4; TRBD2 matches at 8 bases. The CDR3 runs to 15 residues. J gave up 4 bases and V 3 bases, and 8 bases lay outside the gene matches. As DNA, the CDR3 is TGTGCCAGCAGTTTCCTAGCGGGCCGGAATTACGAGCAGTACTTC. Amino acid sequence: CASSFLAGRNYEQYF.

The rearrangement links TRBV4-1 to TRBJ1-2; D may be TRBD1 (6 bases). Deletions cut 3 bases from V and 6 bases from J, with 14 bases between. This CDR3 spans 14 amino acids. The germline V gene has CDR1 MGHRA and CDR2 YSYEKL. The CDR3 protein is CASSHLTGFDGYTF. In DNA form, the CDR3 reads TGCGCCAGCAGCCACCTAACAGGGTTCGATGGCTACACCTTC.

The CDR3 protein is CASSPPSWGRVSEQFF. In DNA, the CDR3 is TGTGCCAGCAGCCCCCCTAGCTGGGGGCGGGTGAGTGAGCAGTTCTTC. The chain is built from TRBV14 and TRBJ2-1, with D maybe TRBD1 (6 bases). Germline V gives CDR1 SGHDN, CDR2 FVKESK. V lost 4 bases and J lost 9, with 22 bases in between. The CDR3 has 16 residues.

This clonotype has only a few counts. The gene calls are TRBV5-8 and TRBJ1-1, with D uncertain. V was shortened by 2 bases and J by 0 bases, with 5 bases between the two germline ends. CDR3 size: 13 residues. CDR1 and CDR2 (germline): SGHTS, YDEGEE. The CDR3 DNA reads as TGTGCCAGCAGCTTTGTCATGAACACTGAAGCTTTCTTT. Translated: CASSFVMNTEAFF. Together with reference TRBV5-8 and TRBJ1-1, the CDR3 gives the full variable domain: EAGVTQSPTHLIKTRGQQATLRCSPISGHTSVYWYQQALGLGLQFLLWYDEGEERNRGNFPPRFSGRQFPNYSSELNVNALELEDSALYLCASSFVMNTEAFFGQGTRLTVV.

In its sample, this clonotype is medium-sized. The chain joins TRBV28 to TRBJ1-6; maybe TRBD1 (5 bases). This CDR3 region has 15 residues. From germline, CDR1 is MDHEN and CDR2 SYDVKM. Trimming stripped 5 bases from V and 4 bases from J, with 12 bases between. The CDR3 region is CASSRDDRYNSPLHF. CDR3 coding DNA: TGTGCCAGCAGTCGGGACGACCGATATAATTCACCCCTCCACTTT.

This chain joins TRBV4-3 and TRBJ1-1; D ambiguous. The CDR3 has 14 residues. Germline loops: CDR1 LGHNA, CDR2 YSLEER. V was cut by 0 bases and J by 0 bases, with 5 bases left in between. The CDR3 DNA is TGCGCCAGCAGCCAAGATGGTTTGAACACTGAAGCTTTCTTT. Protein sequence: CASSQDGLNTEAFF.

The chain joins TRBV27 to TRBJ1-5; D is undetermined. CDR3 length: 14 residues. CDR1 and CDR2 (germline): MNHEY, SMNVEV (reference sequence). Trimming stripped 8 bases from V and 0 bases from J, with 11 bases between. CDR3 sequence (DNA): TGTGCCAGCGGGCGGGGATATAGCAATCAGCCCCAGCATTTT. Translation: CASGRGYSNQPQHF.

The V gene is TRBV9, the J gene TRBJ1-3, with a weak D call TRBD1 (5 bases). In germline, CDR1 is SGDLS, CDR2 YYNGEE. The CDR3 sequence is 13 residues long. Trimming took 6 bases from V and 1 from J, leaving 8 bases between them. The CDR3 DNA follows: TGTGCCAGCACTGGGGCTTCTGGAAACACCATATATTTT. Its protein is CASTGASGNTIYF.

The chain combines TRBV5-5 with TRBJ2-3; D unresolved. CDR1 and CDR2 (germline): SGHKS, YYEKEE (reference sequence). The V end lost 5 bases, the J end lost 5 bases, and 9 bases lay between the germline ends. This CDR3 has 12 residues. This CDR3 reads CASSYTIDTQYF. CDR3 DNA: TGTGCCAGCAGTTATACAATAGATACGCAGTATTTT.

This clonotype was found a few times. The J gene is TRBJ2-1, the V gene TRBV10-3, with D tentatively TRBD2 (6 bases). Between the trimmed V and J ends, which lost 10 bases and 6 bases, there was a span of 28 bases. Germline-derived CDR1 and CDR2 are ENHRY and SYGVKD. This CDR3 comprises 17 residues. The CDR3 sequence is CATGGGGSGWESNEQFF. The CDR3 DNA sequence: TGTGCCACCGGGGGTGGGGGGTCGGGCTGGGAGAGCAATGAGCAGTTCTTC.

The CDR3 DNA follows: TGTGCCAGCAGGGTGCGGGAGACCCAGTACTTC. Protein product: CASRVRETQYF. J is TRBJ2-5 and V is TRBV7-8; D remains ambiguous. Germline-derived CDR1 and CDR2 are SGHVS and FQNEAQ. This CDR3 comprises 11 residues. V dropped 6 bases and J dropped 5 bases, with 7 bases sitting between them.

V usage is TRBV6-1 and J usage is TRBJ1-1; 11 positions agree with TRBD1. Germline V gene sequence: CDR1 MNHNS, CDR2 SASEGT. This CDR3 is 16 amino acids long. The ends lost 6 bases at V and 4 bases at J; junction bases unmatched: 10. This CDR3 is CASRWQAGTGGTEAFF. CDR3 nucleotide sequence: TGTGCCAGCAGATGGCAGGCCGGGACAGGGGGCACTGAAGCTTTCTTT.

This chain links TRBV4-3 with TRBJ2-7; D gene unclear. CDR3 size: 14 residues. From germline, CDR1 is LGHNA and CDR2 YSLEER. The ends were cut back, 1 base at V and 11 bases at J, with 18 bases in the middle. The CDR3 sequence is CASSQGKNASEEYF. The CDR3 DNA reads TGCGCCAGCAGCCAAGGTAAGAATGCTTCTGAAGAGTACTTC.

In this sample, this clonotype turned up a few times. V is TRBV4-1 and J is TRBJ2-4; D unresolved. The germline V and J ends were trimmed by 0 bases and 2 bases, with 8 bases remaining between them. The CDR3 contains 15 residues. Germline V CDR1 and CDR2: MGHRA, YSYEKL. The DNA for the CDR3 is TGCGCCAGCAGCCAAGATAGTGGTTCCAAAAACATTCAGTACTTC. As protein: CASSQDSGSKNIQYF.

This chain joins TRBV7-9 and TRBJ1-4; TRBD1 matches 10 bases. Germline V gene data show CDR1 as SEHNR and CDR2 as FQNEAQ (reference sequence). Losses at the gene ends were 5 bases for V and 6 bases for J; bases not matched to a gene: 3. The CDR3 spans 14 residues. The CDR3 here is CASSTGTGDEKLFF. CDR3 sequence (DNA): TGTGCCAGCAGCACCGGGACAGGGGATGAAAAACTGTTTTTT.

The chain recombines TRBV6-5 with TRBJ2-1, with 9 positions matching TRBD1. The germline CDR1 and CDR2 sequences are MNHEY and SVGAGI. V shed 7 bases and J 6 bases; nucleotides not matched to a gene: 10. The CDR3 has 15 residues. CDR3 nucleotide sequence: TGTGCCAGCATGTCGGGACAGGGTTTTTTCAATGAGCAGTTCTTC. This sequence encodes CASMSGQGFFNEQFF.

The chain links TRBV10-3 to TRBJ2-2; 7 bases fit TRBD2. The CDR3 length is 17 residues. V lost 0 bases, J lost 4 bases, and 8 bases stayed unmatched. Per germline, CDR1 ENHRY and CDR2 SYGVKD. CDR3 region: CAISESSGGGLTGELFF. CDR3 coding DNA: TGTGCCATCAGTGAGTCCAGCGGCGGGGGACTCACCGGGGAGCTGTTTTTT.

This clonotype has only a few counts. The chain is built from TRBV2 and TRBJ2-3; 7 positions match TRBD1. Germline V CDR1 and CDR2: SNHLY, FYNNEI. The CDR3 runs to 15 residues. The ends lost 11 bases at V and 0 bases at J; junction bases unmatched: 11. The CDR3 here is CASQRGQDSTDTQYF. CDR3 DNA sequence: TGTGCCTCCCAAAGAGGACAGGATAGCACAGATACGCAGTATTTT.

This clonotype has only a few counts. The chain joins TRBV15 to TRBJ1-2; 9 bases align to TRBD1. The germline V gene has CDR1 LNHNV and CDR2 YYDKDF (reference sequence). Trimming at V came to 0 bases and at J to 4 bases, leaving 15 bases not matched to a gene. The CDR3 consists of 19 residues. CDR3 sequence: CATSRDRSGTGPYGYGYTF. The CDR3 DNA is TGTGCCACCAGCAGAGATCGATCCGGGACAGGGCCGTACGGCTATGGCTACACCTTC.

The CDR3 here is CASSLGSSGEGANTGELFF. CDR3 nucleotide sequence: TGTGCCAGCAGTTTAGGTTCTAGCGGGGAGGGAGCGAACACCGGGGAGCTGTTTTTT. V is TRBV12-3 or TRBV12-4 and J is TRBJ2-2; 9 bases align to TRBD2. This CDR3 has 19 residues. With V trimmed by 1 base and J by 0 bases, 9 bases remained unmatched.

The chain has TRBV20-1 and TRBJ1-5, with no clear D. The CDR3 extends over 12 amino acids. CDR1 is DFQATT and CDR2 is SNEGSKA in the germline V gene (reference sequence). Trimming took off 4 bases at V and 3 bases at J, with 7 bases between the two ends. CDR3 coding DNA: TGCAGTGCTAAGAGGCTCAATCAGCCCCAGCATTTT. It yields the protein CSAKRLNQPQHF.

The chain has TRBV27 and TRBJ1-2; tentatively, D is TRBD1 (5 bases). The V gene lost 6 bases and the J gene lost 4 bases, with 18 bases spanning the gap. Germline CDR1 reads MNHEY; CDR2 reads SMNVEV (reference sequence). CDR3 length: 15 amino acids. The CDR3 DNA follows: TGTGCCAGCAGCCTATATTCTACAGGAATCTATGGCTACACCTTC. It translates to CASSLYSTGIYGYTF.

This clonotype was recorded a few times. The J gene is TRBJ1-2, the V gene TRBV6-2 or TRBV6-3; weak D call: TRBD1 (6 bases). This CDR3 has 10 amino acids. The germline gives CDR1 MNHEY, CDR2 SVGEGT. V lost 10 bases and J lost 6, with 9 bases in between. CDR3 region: CATAGDGYTF. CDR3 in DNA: TGTGCCACCGCAGGGGATGGCTACACCTTC.

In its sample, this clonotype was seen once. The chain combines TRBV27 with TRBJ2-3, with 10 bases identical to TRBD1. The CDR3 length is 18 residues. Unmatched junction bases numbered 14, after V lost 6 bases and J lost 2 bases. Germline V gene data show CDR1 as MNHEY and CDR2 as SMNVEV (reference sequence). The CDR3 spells CASSNNSGTGATTDTQYF. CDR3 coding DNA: TGTGCCAGCAGCAACAACTCCGGGACAGGGGCTACCACAGATACGCAGTATTTT.

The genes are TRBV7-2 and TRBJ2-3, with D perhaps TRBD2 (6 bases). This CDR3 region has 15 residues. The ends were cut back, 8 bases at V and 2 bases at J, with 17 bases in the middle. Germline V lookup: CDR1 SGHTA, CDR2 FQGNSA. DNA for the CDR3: TGTGCCAGCGGAGGGCCGGTCGACAACACAGATACGCAGTATTTT. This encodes CASGGPVDNTDTQYF.

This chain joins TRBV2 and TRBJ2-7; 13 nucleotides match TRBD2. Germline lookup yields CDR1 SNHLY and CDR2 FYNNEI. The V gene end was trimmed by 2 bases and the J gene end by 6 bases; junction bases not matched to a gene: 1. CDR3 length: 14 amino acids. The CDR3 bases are TGTGCCAGCAGTGAAAGACTAGCGGGGGGCGAGCAGTACTTC. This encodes CASSERLAGGEQYF.

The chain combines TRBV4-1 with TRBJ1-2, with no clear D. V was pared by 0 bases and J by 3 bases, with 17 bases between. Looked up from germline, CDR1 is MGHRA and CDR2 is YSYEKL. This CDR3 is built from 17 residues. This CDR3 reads CASSQDRWILEDYGYTF. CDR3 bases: TGCGCCAGCAGCCAAGATCGGTGGATCCTAGAGGACTATGGCTACACCTTC.

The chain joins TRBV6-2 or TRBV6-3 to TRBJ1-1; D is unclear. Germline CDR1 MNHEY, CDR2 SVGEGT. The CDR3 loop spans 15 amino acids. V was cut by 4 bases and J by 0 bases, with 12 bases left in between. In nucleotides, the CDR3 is TGTGCCAGCAGTTCTTATACAGTAATGAACACTGAAGCTTTCTTT. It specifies CASSSYTVMNTEAFF.